This T cell receptor beta chain was recorded in a study of tumor-infiltrating lymphocytes in primary liver carcinoma. Study-level information: Tumor lesions were T1-T3 N0M0 and spanned roughly 4 to 10 cm. Productive TCRbeta read counts per sample ran from roughly 3.8 to 7.5 million and were similar across tissue types. The study, taken as a whole, reports: Tumor samples exhibited a significantly greater top-250-clone fraction than blood samples (p = 0.039).

Extraction also yielded germline DNA, while blood RNA was obtained from unsorted whole blood. On this clonotype itself: What it recognizes is unknown. The germline gene is not matched at one end of the junction; a read error may be the cause.

The investigators made TCR beta cDNA from around 540 ng total RNA, using a constant-region primer. Three nested multiplex PCR rounds, a slightly modified ARM-PCR method, built the TCR beta libraries. The study ran its first two PCR rounds for nine to eleven cycles each, using TRBV1-TRBV30 forward primers and a C-beta reverse primer. Via MiXCR, TCRdb re-called the multiplex PCR reads, giving one row per CDR3 protein. The sample comprises approximately 310,000 distinct CDR3 sequences, around three fifths of which are singletons, and roughly 9% rests with the top ten. Germline V CDR1 and CDR2: LGHNA, YSLEER. The CDR3 spans 15 residues.

V usage is TRBV4-3 and J usage is TRBJ2-1, with D tentatively TRBD1 (6 bases). The TCR sequence derives from a man aged 35 to 55 with primary liver carcinoma and hepatitis B virus infection. Sequenced input: peripheral blood. The chain's CDR3 is CASIQDGQGWNEQFF. The CDR3 coding sequence is TGCGCCAGCATCCAAGATGGGCAGGGGTGGAATGAGCAGTTCTTC.